Reported below is one T cell receptor (beta chain). Its cognate antigen is unknown. The data were taken from a study of radiotherapy plus CTLA-4 blockade in lung cancer. Overall study context: An objective response was seen in around 19% of patients, and disease control in around 33%. General study results and limits: Expansion in blood of tumor-derived TCR clones was seen after radiotherapy plus ipilimumab.

CTLA-4 blockade with ipilimumab, together with focal radiation, was given to patients with chemo-refractory metastatic non-small-cell lung cancer. Using immunoSEQ multiplex PCR, the repertoire was profiled, and TCRdb retains in-frame clones only, with some absent. The sample has around 86,000 clones; over 80% are singletons. Trimming stripped 5 bases from V and 1 base from J, with 14 bases between. In germline, CDR1 is SEHNR, CDR2 FQNEAQ (reference sequence). The CDR3 has 15 amino acids. This chain links TRBV7-9 with TRBJ1-2, with D unclear. This specimen consisted of peripheral blood, obtained from a patient treated with radiotherapy plus ipilimumab. The origin of this receptor is a human donor with non-small cell lung cancer who had stable disease on radiotherapy plus ipilimumab. The CDR3 loop is CASSASSGYNYGYTF. The CDR3 coding sequence is TGTGCCAGCAGCGCCTCATCGGGGTATAACTATGGCTACACCTTC.